A single sample is the source of the 30 T cell receptor beta chains below, sequenced in a study of T-cell reconstitution after alpha-beta-depleted transplantation in children. The TCRbeta library was prepared with unique molecular identifiers. TCRdb recomputed calls from the PCR reads with MiXCR, one row per CDR3 protein. This table has around 450,000 distinct CDR3 sequences, roughly 44% appearing once. The sequenced sample was PBMCs, obtained before TCRalphabeta/CD19-depleted stem cell transplant. The receptors were gathered from a girl aged 2 to 10 with aplastic anemia, due to receive a stem cell transplant.

The chain joins TRBV4-1 to TRBJ1-4, with D hard to call. This CDR3 is 15 amino acids long. V dropped 0 bases and J dropped 13 bases, with 18 bases sitting between them. Germline V lookup: CDR1 MGHRA, CDR2 YSYEKL. The CDR3 reads CASSQESGFDGRLFF. For the CDR3, the DNA is TGCGCCAGCAGCCAAGAGTCCGGATTTGATGGGAGACTGTTTTTT.

The sample holds a few counts of this clonotype. The chain carries TRBV5-4 and TRBJ1-1; 8 nucleotides align to TRBD1. The V gene end was trimmed by 2 bases and the J gene end by 3 bases; junction bases not matched to a gene: 6. CDR3 length: 15 amino acids. Germline assignment: CDR1 SGHNT and CDR2 YYREEE (reference sequence). As DNA, the CDR3 is TGTGCCAGCAGCTTTGGAGGACAGGGAGACACTGAAGCTTTCTTT. Protein: CASSFGGQGDTEAFF.

The chain employs TRBV20-1 and TRBJ1-1; 8 nucleotides match TRBD1. Germline V lookup: CDR1 DFQATT, CDR2 SNEGSKA (reference sequence). This CDR3 has 14 amino acids. The J segment lost 11 bases and the V segment lost 5 bases, leaving 16 bases of the junction unmatched. CDR3 nucleotide sequence: TGCAGTGCTCTCCTACTCGACAGGGGTCTGAGTGCTTTCTTT. It codes for CSALLLDRGLSAFF.

At least ten counts were recorded for this clonotype. The chain has TRBV30 and TRBJ2-5; D call uncertain. CDR1 and CDR2 (germline): GTSNPN, SVGIG (reference sequence). Trimming took 0 bases from V and 4 from J, leaving 9 bases between them. This CDR3 has 13 amino acids. The CDR3 sequence is CAWSVPGSETQYF. For the CDR3, the DNA is TGTGCCTGGAGTGTACCTGGTTCAGAGACCCAGTACTTC.

V and J are TRBV5-1 and TRBJ2-1; D ambiguous. Trimming left V 4 bases short and J 14 bases short, with 19 bases between. Germline values: CDR1 SGHRS, CDR2 YFSETQ. The CDR3 extends over 13 amino acids. CDR3 coding DNA: TGCGCCAGCAGCCCCCTCCTAGGAAATCGGGAGTTCTTC. Translated: CASSPLLGNREFF.

This clonotype occurred many times. The chain joins TRBV28 to TRBJ2-1; D is perhaps TRBD2 (5 bases). Germline-derived CDR1 and CDR2 are MDHEN and SYDVKM. The V gene lost 8 bases and the J gene lost 5 bases, with 25 bases spanning the gap. This CDR3 has 17 residues. The CDR3 loop reads CASGGPTRKSPDNEQFF. The CDR3 DNA is TGTGCCAGCGGAGGCCCCACGAGAAAGAGTCCTGACAATGAGCAGTTCTTC.

This clonotype was counted many times. CDR3 loop: CASSFKADQETQYF. Written as DNA, the CDR3 is TGTGCCAGCAGCTTCAAAGCGGACCAAGAGACCCAGTACTTC. The chain carries TRBV7-2 and TRBJ2-5; D might be TRBD2 (5 bases). The CDR3 loop spans 14 amino acids. Trimming left V 3 bases short and J 0 bases short, with 8 bases between. Germline V gene lookup returns CDR1 SGHTA and CDR2 FQGNSA.

The J gene is TRBJ2-7, the V gene TRBV18; 8 bases match TRBD2. From germline, CDR1 is KGHSH and CDR2 LQKENI. The CDR3 has 15 residues. Trimming removed 5 bases from V and 3 bases from J; junction bases left unmatched: 9. The CDR3 sequence: CASSTSGSAYYEQYF. The CDR3 DNA sequence: TGTGCCAGCTCAACTAGCGGTTCCGCCTACTACGAGCAGTACTTC.

The chain carries TRBV20-1 and TRBJ1-5, with a weak D call TRBD1 (5 bases). This CDR3 has 13 residues. Germline CDR1 DFQATT, CDR2 SNEGSKA (reference sequence). With 4 bases removed from V and 3 bases from J, the gap between germline ends came to 10 bases. CDR3 sequence reads: CSAIGAPNQPQHF. The CDR3 region has the DNA TGCAGTGCTATTGGGGCTCCCAATCAGCCCCAGCATTTT.

This clonotype was seen repeatedly, ten times or more. The CDR3 bases are TGTGCCAGCAGCCGGCGGGGGGATGGCTACACCTTC. Translated, it gives CASSRRGDGYTF. This chain uses TRBV6-5 with TRBJ1-2, with TRBD1 as a possible D gene (5 bases). Trimming removed 6 bases at V and 6 bases at J, with 11 bases between. CDR1 MNHEY and CDR2 SVGAGI come from the germline V gene. The CDR3 runs 12 residues.

V gene TRBV12-3 or TRBV12-4 combines with J gene TRBJ1-2; no definite D call. The ends were cut back, 0 bases at V and 4 bases at J, with 12 bases in the middle. The CDR3 runs 15 residues. In nucleotides, the CDR3 is TGTGCCAGCAGTTTAGCCTCAGGCGGTTCCTATGGCTACACCTTC. This translates into CASSLASGGSYGYTF.

The genes are TRBV20-1 and TRBJ2-3; D remains unclear. The germline V gene has CDR1 DFQATT and CDR2 SNEGSKA (reference sequence). The CDR3 contains 11 residues. Trimming shortened V by 3 bases and J by 10 bases, and 11 bases separated the two germline ends. The CDR3 DNA follows: TGCAGTGCTAGGGCCGACCCATCGCAGTATTTT. Encoded protein: CSARADPSQYF.

In its sample, this clonotype was seen many times. The chain joins TRBV6-5 to TRBJ1-2, with D perhaps TRBD1 (5 bases). Trimming pared 7 bases from V and 7 bases from J, leaving 13 bases between. The germline CDR1 and CDR2 sequences are MNHEY and SVGAGI. The CDR3 has 12 residues. The chain's CDR3 is CASTRGATGYTF. CDR3 sequence (DNA): TGTGCCAGCACTCGCGGGGCAACTGGCTACACCTTC.

V is TRBV20-1 and J is TRBJ2-2; D possibly corresponds to TRBD1 (6 bases). Germline CDR1 and CDR2: DFQATT and SNEGSKA (reference sequence). The V gene lost 3 bases and the J gene lost 7 bases, with 21 bases spanning the gap. This CDR3 region has 16 residues. The CDR3 protein is CSASSQGPFSDGELFF. CDR3 sequence (DNA): TGCAGTGCTAGTAGTCAGGGGCCCTTCTCGGACGGGGAGCTGTTTTTT.

In this sample, this clonotype turned up once. V is TRBV7-2 and J is TRBJ2-1; TRBD1 matches at 7 bases. Looked up from germline, CDR1 is SGHTA and CDR2 is FQGNSA. The CDR3 is 16 amino acids. Trimming removed 5 bases from V and 3 bases from J; junction bases left unmatched: 10. The CDR3 DNA reads as TGTGCCAGCAGCGAGCGAGATCGGGACAGCTACAATGAGCAGTTCTTC. Translation: CASSERDRDSYNEQFF.

This clonotype was picked up many times. Here the CDR3 reads CATSAGIAGSGGTQYF. In DNA, the CDR3 is TGTGCCACCAGTGCTGGCATAGCGGGTTCCGGTGGGACCCAGTACTTC. This rearrangement joins TRBV24-1 to TRBJ2-5; 7 bases fit TRBD2. The germline CDR1 and CDR2 sequences are KGHDR and SFDVKD. J lost 7 bases, V lost 5 bases, and 15 bases had no gene match. This CDR3 spans 16 amino acids.

The CDR3 spells CSASDSGYEQYF. In DNA form, the CDR3 reads TGCAGTGCTAGTGACTCGGGGTACGAGCAGTACTTC. V gene TRBV20-1 combines with J gene TRBJ2-7, with a tentative D call TRBD2 (5 bases). The CDR3 consists of 12 residues. The V gene's germline CDR1 is DFQATT and CDR2 SNEGSKA (reference sequence). The V and J ends lost 3 bases and 4 bases respectively, with 10 bases between them.

The gene calls are TRBV5-1 and TRBJ1-3; D not resolved. The length of the CDR3 is 14 residues. The germline CDR1 and CDR2 sequences are SGHRS and YFSETQ. With 0 bases removed from V and 4 bases from J, the gap between germline ends came to 8 bases. The DNA for the CDR3 is TGCGCCAGCAGCTTGGCTAACGAGGGAAACACCATATATTTT. This sequence encodes CASSLANEGNTIYF.

This sequence joins TRBV11-2 and TRBJ2-7, with unresolved D. Germline CDR1 SGHAT, CDR2 FQNNGV. The CDR3 runs to 15 residues. Deletions cut 0 bases from V and 3 bases from J, with 12 bases between. CDR3 nucleotides: TGTGCCAGCAGCTTAGATGGGCACGGCTTCTACGAGCAGTACTTC. Protein product: CASSLDGHGFYEQYF.

The V call is TRBV27, the J call TRBJ2-3, with 12 nucleotides matching TRBD2. Looked up from germline, CDR1 is MNHEY and CDR2 is SMNVEV (reference sequence). This CDR3 is built from 16 residues. V trimming: 5 bases; J trimming: 4 bases; junction bases outside the gene matches: 7. The CDR3 loop is CASSKTLAGGPDTQYF. CDR3 bases: TGTGCCAGCAGTAAAACGCTAGCGGGAGGGCCAGATACGCAGTATTTT.

CDR3 protein: CASSHGQGATGELFF. The CDR3 bases are TGCGCCAGCAGCCACGGACAGGGGGCTACCGGGGAGCTGTTTTTT. J is TRBJ2-2 and V is TRBV5-1, with TRBD1 identical over 11 bases. The CDR3 contains 15 residues. Germline V gene lookup returns CDR1 SGHRS and CDR2 YFSETQ. V shed 4 bases, J shed 5 bases, and the junction held 4 bases outside the gene matches.

This clonotype was seen a single time. This chain links TRBV7-3 with TRBJ2-3; D uncertain. This CDR3 comprises 13 residues. The germline CDR1 and CDR2 sequences are SGHTA and FQGTGA. V dropped 4 bases and J dropped 4 bases, with 9 bases sitting between them. The CDR3 region is CASSYFPADTQYF. CDR3 sequence (DNA): TGTGCCAGCAGCTACTTCCCCGCAGATACGCAGTATTTT.

CDR3 nucleotides: TGTGCCAGCTCACCGTCCTTCGGGCCCTCTGGGGCCAACGTCCTGACTTTC. Translating gives CASSPSFGPSGANVLTF. The chain carries TRBV18 and TRBJ2-6; D uncertain. V was shortened by 3 bases and J by 0 bases, with 12 bases between the two germline ends. This CDR3 region has 17 residues. CDR1 and CDR2 (germline): KGHSH, LQKENI.

Notes on this clonotype: This may come from a read error, since a much larger clone is one base off. V gene TRBV9 combines with J gene TRBJ1-2; tentatively, D is TRBD1 (5 bases). CDR3 length: 16 amino acids. Trimming left V 3 bases short and J 12 bases short, with 27 bases between. Germline CDR1 SGDLS, CDR2 YYNGEE. The CDR3 nucleotides read TGTGCCAGCAGCGCCAGACAGACAGCCGCCGGAGTCGGCGACACCTTC. Amino acid sequence: CASSARQTAAGVGDTF.

This clonotype was observed at least ten times. The chain has TRBV18 and TRBJ1-3, with a possible D match to TRBD1 (6 bases). The CDR3 contains 16 residues. The germline V gene encodes CDR1 KGHSH and CDR2 LQKENI. Trimming cost V 6 bases and J 0 bases, with 15 bases left between them. CDR3 amino acids: CASSPVTGLSGNTIYF. The CDR3, as DNA: TGTGCCAGCTCTCCCGTGACAGGACTCTCTGGAAACACCATATATTTT.

This clonotype showed up just a few times. The chain uses TRBV5-1 and TRBJ2-1; D is unclear. V lost 4 bases and J lost 8, with 13 bases in between. Germline values: CDR1 SGHRS, CDR2 YFSETQ. The CDR3 is made up of 13 amino acids. The CDR3 coding sequence is TGCGCCAGCAGCCTATCCGCTGCCGATGAGCAGTTCTTC. Translating it yields CASSLSAADEQFF.

The chain is built from TRBV20-1 and TRBJ2-1; 10 bases map to TRBD2. The germline CDR1 and CDR2 sequences are DFQATT and SNEGSKA (reference sequence). The CDR3 runs 15 residues. With V trimmed by 0 bases and J by 10 bases, 9 bases remained unmatched. The CDR3 DNA is TGCAGTGCTAGAGATCCAGCGGGAGGGTTCAAGGAGCAGTTCTTC. Its translation: CSARDPAGGFKEQFF.

This clonotype has a handful of counts. DNA for the CDR3: TGCAGTGCTCTGGGACAGGAGTACGAGCAGTACTTC. Amino acid sequence: CSALGQEYEQYF. The rearrangement uses TRBV20-1 and TRBJ2-7; 8 nucleotides align to TRBD1. The CDR3 runs to 12 residues. Looked up from germline, CDR1 is DFQATT and CDR2 is SNEGSKA (reference sequence). V gave up 5 bases and J gave up 4 bases; unmatched junction bases: 4.

The chain employs TRBV7-2 and TRBJ1-6; no firm D call. V lost 2 bases and J lost 8, with 4 bases in between. The CDR3 runs 12 residues. Per germline, CDR1 SGHTA and CDR2 FQGNSA. The CDR3 spells CASSLLDSPLHF. The CDR3 DNA reads TGTGCCAGCAGCTTACTTGATTCACCCCTCCACTTT.

The chain couples TRBV5-1 to TRBJ2-1; D is ambiguous. The CDR3 runs 16 residues. Looked up from germline, CDR1 is SGHRS and CDR2 is YFSETQ. V was cut by 4 bases and J by 2 bases, with 16 bases left in between. CDR3 amino acids: CASSTKGADTYNEQFF. In DNA, the CDR3 is TGCGCCAGCAGCACGAAGGGCGCCGATACCTACAATGAGCAGTTCTTC.